This T cell receptor beta chain was sequenced during a study of T cells in tuberculosis. The wider study: IGRA-negative adolescents, IGRA-positive adolescents with latent tuberculosis and adults with active tuberculosis formed this South African cohort.

CDR1 MDHEN and CDR2 SYDVKM come from the germline V gene. The CDR3 sequence is 12 residues long. Trimming shortened V by 6 bases and J by 6 bases, and 11 bases separated the two germline ends. Each donor contributed 85,000 to 100,000 T cells on average, unsorted. Produced via immunoSEQ multiplex PCR; TCRdb's table is partial and in-frame only. Among tens of thousands of clones, roughly 96% were seen once, and the ten largest hold over 6.5%. This rearrangement joins TRBV28 to TRBJ1-1; weak D call: TRBD1 (5 bases). Specimen: PBMCs. The sequence was collected from a donor between 10 and 29 years old with latent tuberculosis or without tuberculosis infection. The CDR3, as DNA: TGTGCCAGCAGCCACCCCAGGGCTGAAGCTTTCTTT. Translation: CASSHPRAEAFF.